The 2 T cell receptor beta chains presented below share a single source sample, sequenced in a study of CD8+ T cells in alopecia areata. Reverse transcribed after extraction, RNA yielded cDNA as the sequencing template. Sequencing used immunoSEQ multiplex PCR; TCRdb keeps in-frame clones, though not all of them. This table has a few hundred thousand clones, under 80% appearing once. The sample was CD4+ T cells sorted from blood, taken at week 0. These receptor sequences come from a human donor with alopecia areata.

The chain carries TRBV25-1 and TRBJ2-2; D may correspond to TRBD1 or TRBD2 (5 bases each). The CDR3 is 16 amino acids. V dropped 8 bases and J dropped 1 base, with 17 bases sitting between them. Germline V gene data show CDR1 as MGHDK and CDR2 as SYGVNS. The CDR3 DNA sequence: TGTGCCAGCCGCTCTTCTGGGGCGGGGAACACCGGGGAGCTGTTTTTT. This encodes CASRSSGAGNTGELFF.

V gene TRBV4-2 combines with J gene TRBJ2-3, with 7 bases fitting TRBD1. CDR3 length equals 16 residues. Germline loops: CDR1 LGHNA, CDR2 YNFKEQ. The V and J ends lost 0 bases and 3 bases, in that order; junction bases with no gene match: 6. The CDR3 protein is CASSQEGRGLTDTQYF. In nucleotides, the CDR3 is TGTGCCAGCAGCCAAGAGGGCAGGGGGTTGACAGATACGCAGTATTTT.